This is a list of T cell receptor beta chains from one sample in a study of blood T cell repertoires in COVID-19. Measured with immunoSEQ multiplex PCR; TCRdb has only the in-frame clones, and not every one. The sample shows roughly 220,000 clones, roughly 76% of them seen only once. Sequencing was carried out using peripheral blood. Receptor source: an elderly woman with COVID-19, enrolled during active disease. The conserved cysteine and the conserved F or W are not part of the CDR3 here. Fields, in order: V gene, J gene, CDR3 protein.

TRBV28	TRBJ1-5	ASAGQINQPQH
TRBV5-6	TRBJ2-7	ASSLGQGEQY
TRBV29-1	TRBJ1-1	SVEAPSINTEAF
TRBV7-9	TRBJ1-3	ASSLRVEENTIY
TRBV6-5	TRBJ1-5	ASRSGGANQPQH
TRBV20-1	TRBJ2-1	SASSGLAGENEQF
TRBV18	TRBJ1-5	ASSPGHSNQPQH
TRBV7-3	TRBJ2-1	ASSLSGGADNEQF
TRBV9	TRBJ1-6	ASSAGDTIPNSPLH
TRBV7-9	TRBJ1-4	ASSIGTRTEKLF
TRBV30	TRBJ2-7	AWRLRGGSYEQY
TRBV29-1	TRBJ2-7	SAGTGLEQY
TRBV18	TRBJ1-2	ASSPGQSYGYT
TRBV7-3	TRBJ2-7	ASSLTRDGTEQY
TRBV28	TRBJ2-5	ASSGTGGMKTQY
TRBV4-3	TRBJ2-3	ASSPLGGNTQY
TRBV7-9	TRBJ1-5	ASSLGFDREQPQH
TRBV6-5	TRBJ2-2	ASSYSKGAGELF
TRBV29-1	TRBJ1-2	SVLSGQPNYGYT
TRBV5-5	TRBJ1-1	ASSLGGANTEAF
TRBV30	TRBJ1-2	AWSPGDRSPSGYT
TRBV28	TRBJ1-4	ASSTPGEGFNEKLF